This entry lists 31 T cell receptor beta chains sequenced from one sample in a study of blood T cell repertoires in COVID-19. TCRdb's copy holds only in-frame clones and misses some; the assay was immunoSEQ multiplex PCR. The sample consists of tens of thousands of clones, 89% of them appearing once. Sequencing was performed on peripheral blood. The receptors originated from a man between 50 and 59 years old with acute or convalescent COVID-19.

This sequence joins TRBV9 and TRBJ1-2, with 8 positions matching TRBD1. The V and J ends lost 2 bases and 7 bases, in that order; junction bases with no gene match: 4. CDR3 length: 13 residues. Germline values: CDR1 SGDLS, CDR2 YYNGEE. The CDR3 reads CASSVQGAAGYTF. The CDR3 DNA is TGTGCCAGCAGCGTTCAGGGGGCTGCTGGCTACACCTTC. Supplemented by reference TRBV9 and TRBJ1-2, the full variable domain reads DSGVTQTPKHLITATGQRVTLRCSPRSGDLSVYWYQQSLDQGLQFLIQYYNGEERAKGNILERFSAQQFPDLHSELNLSSLELGDSALYFCASSVQGAAGYTFGSGTRLTVV.

The V gene is TRBV7-9, the J gene TRBJ2-7, with TRBD1 matching over 12 bases. The germline CDR1 and CDR2 sequences are SEHNR and FQNEAQ (reference sequence). The CDR3 sequence is 15 residues long. V gave up 5 bases and J gave up 4 bases; unmatched junction bases: 6. CDR3 region: CASSPGTGGFYEQYF. The DNA of the CDR3 is TGTGCCAGCAGCCCCGGGACAGGGGGCTTTTACGAGCAGTACTTC.

The CDR3 nucleotides are TGTGCCAGTAGTATGACGCTAGCGGGCTCCTACAATGAGCAGTTCTTC. Translating it yields CASSMTLAGSYNEQFF. The chain links TRBV19 to TRBJ2-1, with 8 bases matching TRBD2. Losses at the gene ends were 3 bases for V and 0 bases for J; bases not matched to a gene: 4. This CDR3 is built from 16 residues. Germline CDR1 LNHDA, CDR2 SQIVND (reference sequence).

V is TRBV4-3 and J is TRBJ1-2; D is ambiguous. Germline loops: CDR1 LGHNA, CDR2 YSLEER. Trimming removed 0 bases from V and 4 bases from J, with 9 bases in between. CDR3 size: 14 residues. The CDR3 DNA follows: TGCGCCAGCAGCCAAGATGGCGGGAGCTATGGCTACACCTTC. This gives the protein CASSQDGGSYGYTF.

This rearrangement joins TRBV6-5 to TRBJ1-1, with unresolved D. Trimming pared 6 bases from V and 1 base from J, leaving 9 bases between. The CDR3 sequence is 13 residues long. From germline, CDR1 is MNHEY and CDR2 SVGAGI. In DNA, the CDR3 is TGTGCCAGCAGGCGCCAGGAGAACACTGAAGCTTTCTTT. It is translated as CASRRQENTEAFF.

This clone is a singleton in its sample. The chain has TRBV4-3 and TRBJ2-3, with 9 nucleotides matching TRBD1. J lost 2 bases, V lost 0 bases, and 6 bases had no gene match. Germline CDR1 is LGHNA and CDR2 is YSLEER. The CDR3 runs 17 residues. CDR3 bases: TGCGCCAGCAGCCAAGATCACCGGGACAGGGACACAGATACGCAGTATTTT. Its translation: CASSQDHRDRDTDTQYF.

This clone showed up just a few times. This chain links TRBV23-1 with TRBJ1-3; D unresolved. TRBV23-1 is an ORF for which the function is uncertain. This CDR3 is built from 15 residues. Trimming removed 0 bases at V and 0 bases at J, with 6 bases between. This CDR3 is CASSQSVASGNTIYF. The CDR3 DNA follows: TGCGCCAGCAGTCAATCGGTAGCCTCTGGAAACACCATATATTTT.

CDR3 region: CAITFGAGVTDTQYF. Here the CDR3 DNA reads TGTGCCATCACCTTCGGGGCGGGGGTAACAGATACGCAGTATTTT. The V call is TRBV10-3, the J call TRBJ2-3; the match to TRBD2 covers 7 bases. Unmatched junction bases numbered 10, after V lost 7 bases and J lost 3 bases. Germline CDR1 ENHRY, CDR2 SYGVKD. This CDR3 has 15 amino acids.

The V and J genes are TRBV7-2 and TRBJ1-1; TRBD1 matches 10 bases. Germline CDR1 is SGHTA and CDR2 is FQGNSA. V shed 7 bases, J shed 4 bases, and the junction held 6 bases outside the gene matches. The CDR3 is 14 amino acids. CDR3 sequence: CASTRDRGGTEAFF. The CDR3 nucleotides read TGTGCCAGCACCCGGGACAGGGGAGGCACTGAAGCTTTCTTT.

V gene TRBV5-1 combines with J gene TRBJ2-7; weak D call: TRBD2 (5 bases). V was pared by 4 bases and J by 4 bases, with 12 bases between. This CDR3 spans 13 amino acids. The germline V gene encodes CDR1 SGHRS and CDR2 YFSETQ. For the CDR3, the DNA is TGCGCCAGCAGCGTAAATGAGGGTTACGAGCAGTACTTC. Amino acid sequence: CASSVNEGYEQYF.

The CDR3: CASSPWGGATEAFF. As DNA, the CDR3 is TGTGCCAGTAGTCCTTGGGGGGGAGCGACTGAAGCTTTCTTT. The gene calls are TRBV19 and TRBJ1-1, with D possibly being TRBD1 (5 bases). Germline lookup yields CDR1 LNHDA and CDR2 SQIVND (reference sequence). CDR3 size: 14 residues. V lost 5 bases, J lost 5 bases, and 15 bases lay in between.

The genes are TRBV18 and TRBJ2-7; D might be TRBD1 (5 bases). The germline V and J ends were trimmed by 0 bases and 2 bases, with 8 bases remaining between them. The V gene's germline CDR1 is KGHSH and CDR2 LQKENI. CDR3 length: 14 amino acids. The CDR3 DNA is TGTGCCAGCTCACCACCTCAAGGGGCCTACGAGCAGTACTTC. This codes for CASSPPQGAYEQYF.

The chain joins TRBV5-4 to TRBJ2-3; D possibly corresponds to TRBD1 (5 bases). The CDR3 contains 14 residues. Germline CDR1 reads SGHNT; CDR2 reads YYREEE (reference sequence). V was pared by 2 bases and J by 0 bases, with 7 bases between. As DNA, the CDR3 is TGTGCCAGCAGCTTACAGGTTAGCACAGATACGCAGTATTTT. Translated: CASSLQVSTDTQYF.

The V call is TRBV5-8, the J call TRBJ1-4; D perhaps matches TRBD1 (6 bases). CDR1 is SGHTS, CDR2 YDEGEE, per germline. CDR3 length equals 15 residues. The V gene lost 3 bases and the J gene lost 0 bases, with 9 bases spanning the gap. This CDR3 reads CASSSRQATNEKLFF. Here the CDR3 DNA reads TGTGCCAGCAGCTCTAGACAGGCAACTAATGAAAAACTGTTTTTT.

With regard to this clone: The same CDR3 also results from other DNA sequences found in this sample. The chain has TRBV7-2 and TRBJ1-5; no reliable D call. The germline V and J ends were trimmed by 0 bases and 2 bases, with 14 bases remaining between them. Germline V gene data show CDR1 as SGHTA and CDR2 as FQGNSA. This CDR3 has 17 residues. The CDR3 DNA sequence: TGTGCCAGCAGCTTAGCGCTGGGAGGAGCGGGCAATCAGCCCCAGCATTTT. Its protein product is CASSLALGGAGNQPQHF.

The chain is built from TRBV7-9 and TRBJ1-1; 9 nucleotides match TRBD1. Germline CDR1 and CDR2: SEHNR and FQNEAQ (reference sequence). CDR3 length equals 14 residues. The trim removed 4 bases at V and 4 bases at J, leaving 4 bases unmatched. The chain's CDR3 is CASSSYRGPTEAFF. The CDR3 nucleotides are TGTGCCAGCAGCTCCTACAGGGGGCCCACTGAAGCTTTCTTT.

The V call is TRBV24-1, the J call TRBJ2-1, with D possibly TRBD2 on 6 matching bases. This CDR3 has 14 amino acids. V was pared by 1 base and J by 4 bases, with 7 bases between. From germline, CDR1 is KGHDR and CDR2 SFDVKD. The chain's CDR3 is CATSDFGSYNEQFF. The CDR3 DNA reads as TGTGCCACCAGTGATTTCGGGAGTTACAATGAGCAGTTCTTC.

The V and J genes are TRBV27 and TRBJ1-6, with D perhaps matching TRBD1 (5 bases). V shed 5 bases and J shed 6 bases, with 11 bases lying between them. CDR1 is MNHEY and CDR2 is SMNVEV in the germline V gene (reference sequence). CDR3 length: 14 amino acids. The CDR3 DNA reads TGTGCCAGCAGTGTAGGACAACCTAATTCACCCCTCCACTTT. Amino acids: CASSVGQPNSPLHF.

This chain connects TRBV24-1 to TRBJ2-3; no firm D call. V dropped 2 bases and J dropped 4 bases, with 9 bases sitting between them. Germline assignment: CDR1 KGHDR and CDR2 SFDVKD. This CDR3 has 14 residues. The CDR3 protein is CATSDYPEADTQYF. For the CDR3, the DNA is TGTGCCACCAGTGATTATCCAGAAGCAGATACGCAGTATTTT.

This clone was observed a few times. This chain links TRBV27 with TRBJ2-7; D ambiguous. Looked up from germline, CDR1 is MNHEY and CDR2 is SMNVEV (reference sequence). Trimming removed 6 bases from V and 6 bases from J, with 9 bases in between. There are 11 residues in the CDR3. In DNA, the CDR3 is TGTGCCAGCAGATCTAATTCCGAGCAGTACTTC. Translation: CASRSNSEQYF.

V gene TRBV11-1 combines with J gene TRBJ2-2; TRBD2 is a possible D gene (6 bases). This CDR3 has 14 amino acids. V was trimmed by 2 bases and J by 4 bases, leaving 8 bases between them. Germline assignment: CDR1 SGHAT and CDR2 FQDESV (reference sequence). The CDR3 DNA follows: TGTGCCAGCAGCTTATCGGGAGCCACCGGGGAGCTGTTTTTT. It encodes CASSLSGATGELFF.

This clone occurred once. The chain recombines TRBV25-1 with TRBJ2-7, with D possibly matching TRBD2 (6 bases). Trimming left V 4 bases short and J 5 bases short, with 18 bases between. From germline, CDR1 is MGHDK and CDR2 SYGVNS. The CDR3 spans 15 residues. This CDR3 is CASSAGLTLNNEQYF. CDR3 DNA: TGTGCCAGCAGTGCCGGACTAACTCTCAATAACGAGCAGTACTTC.

V and J are TRBV5-1 and TRBJ2-2, with TRBD1 identical over 7 bases. The CDR3 totals 16 residues. Trimming at V came to 4 bases and at J to 6 bases, leaving 12 bases not matched to a gene. CDR1 SGHRS and CDR2 YFSETQ come from the germline V gene. DNA for the CDR3: TGCGCCAGCAGCCCTCGACAGGGTCAGGGTGCCGGGGAGCTGTTTTTT. It translates to CASSPRQGQGAGELFF.

This sequence joins TRBV28 and TRBJ1-2, with TRBD1 as a possible D gene (5 bases). V was clipped by 5 bases and J by 4 bases, with 11 bases between them. The V gene's germline CDR1 is MDHEN and CDR2 SYDVKM. This CDR3 has 13 residues. CDR3 nucleotide sequence: TGTGCCAGCAGTCAAACAGGCCTCTATGGCTACACCTTC. It encodes CASSQTGLYGYTF.

The V gene is TRBV2, the J gene TRBJ2-5; TRBD1 matches at 12 bases. Germline CDR1 reads SNHLY; CDR2 reads FYNNEI. V was clipped by 5 bases and J by 0 bases; unmatched bases: 7. This CDR3 has 17 residues. CDR3 nucleotides: TGTGCCAGCAGTCGGTCAGGGACAGGGGGCAACCAAGAGACCCAGTACTTC. Translating gives CASSRSGTGGNQETQYF.

The chain is built from TRBV9 and TRBJ1-6; no clear D gene. V lost 0 bases to trimming and J lost 5 bases, with 9 bases between them. The germline V gene encodes CDR1 SGDLS and CDR2 YYNGEE. The CDR3 extends over 15 amino acids. The CDR3 reads CASSVAGTDNSPLHF. CDR3 DNA: TGTGCCAGCAGCGTAGCTGGAACAGATAATTCACCCCTCCACTTT.

The gene calls are TRBV3-1 (or the pseudogene TRBV3-2) and TRBJ2-1, with 8 bases lining up with TRBD2. The germline gives CDR1 LGHDT, CDR2 YNNKEL (reference sequence). The CDR3 spans 17 residues. Trimming took 4 bases from V and 2 from J; bases not matched to a gene: 10. CDR3 amino acids: CASSPILAGQAYNEQFF. The DNA of the CDR3 is TGTGCCAGCAGCCCGATTCTAGCGGGCCAAGCCTACAATGAGCAGTTCTTC.

The rearrangement links TRBV28 to TRBJ2-7, with 13 bases fitting TRBD2. Germline trimming cut 8 bases from V and 6 bases from J; bases unmatched to any gene: 4. The CDR3 loop spans 13 amino acids. Germline-derived CDR1 and CDR2 are MDHEN and SYDVKM. The CDR3 region is CASCGLAGAEQYF. The DNA of the CDR3 is TGTGCCAGCTGCGGACTAGCGGGAGCCGAGCAGTACTTC.

V gene TRBV28 combines with J gene TRBJ2-2, with 9 bases matching TRBD1. Germline assignment: CDR1 MDHEN and CDR2 SYDVKM. V shed 11 bases, J shed 3 bases, and the junction held 10 bases outside the gene matches. This CDR3 spans 15 amino acids. The chain's CDR3 is CAGYSRDRDTGELFF. The CDR3 region has the DNA TGTGCCGGATACTCCCGGGACAGGGACACCGGGGAGCTGTTTTTT.

The chain couples TRBV6-5 to TRBJ2-3; TRBD2 might be the D (6 bases). Germline V gives CDR1 MNHEY, CDR2 SVGAGI. Trimming took off 8 bases at V and 2 bases at J, with 14 bases between the two ends. The CDR3 has 14 amino acids. In DNA, the CDR3 is TGTGCCAGCCACCCGGGGGACCCCACAGATACGCAGTATTTT. Protein product: CASHPGDPTDTQYF.

J is TRBJ2-7 and V is TRBV11-2; maybe TRBD1 (6 bases). Germline V gives CDR1 SGHAT, CDR2 FQNNGV. The CDR3 has 14 residues. The ends were cut back, 5 bases at V and 0 bases at J, with 11 bases in the middle. In DNA form, the CDR3 reads TGTGCCAGCAGCACCGTGACAGGCTCCTACGAGCAGTACGTC. This encodes CASSTVTGSYEQYV.